This T cell receptor (beta chain) emerged from a study of blood T cell repertoires in COVID-19. Assay: immunoSEQ multiplex PCR; the TCRdb copy retains only in-frame clones and omits some. Counted here are more than 350,000 clones, roughly 90% occurring once; the ten biggest clones make up around 3%. This clone came up once. Germline V gene lookup returns CDR1 KGHDR and CDR2 SFDVKD. The CDR3 contains 15 residues. With V trimmed by 5 bases and J by 0 bases, 0 bases remained unmatched. The sequence was collected from a young woman with COVID-19, enrolled during active disease. The chain has TRBV24-1 and TRBJ2-3, with 11 bases lining up with TRBD2. The sequencing sample was made of peripheral blood. The CDR3 protein is CATSVAGGSTDTQYF. Here the CDR3 DNA reads TGTGCCACCAGTGTAGCGGGGGGGAGCACAGATACGCAGTATTTT.